These 32 T cell receptor beta chains were all obtained from the same sample, sequenced in a study of blood T cell repertoires in COVID-19 (dated by TCRdb to the early 2020s). Libraries were built with the immunoSEQ multiplex PCR assay. Not all clones reach the TCRdb copy of this immuneACCESS table, which keeps in-frame sequences only. Checked studies attribute under half of the gap to unresolved V genes and leave the rest unexplained. Across this sample there are fewer than 350,000 clones, with 86% seen only once. The top ten clones comprise about 4.2% of the sample. What was sequenced was PBMCs or T cells enriched from blood (not recorded which). The receptors were sampled from a woman in her 40s with acute COVID-19.

This clone turned up a few times. The V gene is TRBV3-1 (or the pseudogene TRBV3-2), the J gene TRBJ2-5; 15 nucleotides agree with TRBD2. With 3 bases clipped from V and 7 bases from J, the junction kept 9 bases outside the gene matches. The germline V gene encodes CDR1 LGHDT and CDR2 YNNKEL (reference sequence). The CDR3 is 17 amino acids. The CDR3 nucleotides are TGTGCCAGCAGCCACCAGAGGACTAGCGGGGGGGCTGGGACCCAGTACTTC. Its protein is CASSHQRTSGGAGTQYF.

This clone was found once. The chain carries TRBV5-1 and TRBJ2-2, with 8 bases identical to TRBD2. Germline V gene lookup returns CDR1 SGHRS and CDR2 YFSETQ. CDR3 length: 15 amino acids. Trimming cost V 1 base and J 6 bases; bases outside gene matches: 5. CDR3 coding DNA: TGCGCCAGCAGCTTGTCTCCGGGAGGGGCCGGGGAGCTGTTTTTT. This encodes CASSLSPGGAGELFF.

The chain combines TRBV3-1 (or the pseudogene TRBV3-2) with TRBJ2-1; the match to TRBD2 covers 7 bases. J gave up 4 bases and V 3 bases, and 6 bases lay outside the gene matches. Germline CDR1 is LGHDT and CDR2 is YNNKEL (reference sequence). The CDR3 loop spans 15 amino acids. In nucleotides, the CDR3 is TGTGCCAGCAGCCACTCTAGCGGTTCATACAATGAGCAGTTCTTC. Amino acid sequence: CASSHSSGSYNEQFF.

This rearrangement joins TRBV28 to TRBJ2-7; 10 nucleotides align to TRBD1. V trimming: 6 bases; J trimming: 3 bases; junction bases outside the gene matches: 11. The length of the CDR3 is 16 residues. Germline assignment: CDR1 MDHEN and CDR2 SYDVKM. The CDR3 DNA follows: TGTGCCAGCAGACAACTTCTGGGACAGGGGCTCTACGAGCAGTACTTC. Amino acids: CASRQLLGQGLYEQYF. Variable domain in full (rest from reference TRBV28 and TRBJ2-7): DVKVTQSSRYLVKRTGEKVFLECVQDMDHENMFWYRQDPGLGLRLIYFSYDVKMKEKGDIPEGYSVSREKKERFSLILESASTNQTSMYLCASRQLLGQGLYEQYFGPGTRLTVT.

This chain uses TRBV6-5 with TRBJ2-1, with 8 bases matching TRBD1. Germline V gene sequence: CDR1 MNHEY, CDR2 SVGAGI. V shed 11 bases, J shed 7 bases, and the junction held 13 bases outside the gene matches. This CDR3 has 14 residues. As DNA, the CDR3 is TGTGCCTGCCACAGGGGGGATTCATCTAATGAGCAGTTCTTC. Translated, it gives CACHRGDSSNEQFF.

This clone is a singleton in its sample. The chain uses TRBV5-8 and TRBJ1-6, with no clear D. The CDR3 covers 17 residues. Per germline, CDR1 SGHTS and CDR2 YDEGEE. The V end lost 1 base, the J end lost 4 bases, and 15 bases lay between the germline ends. The CDR3 DNA follows: TGTGCCAGCAGCTTGATAAGGACTCAAACTTATAATTCACCCCTCCACTTT. This codes for CASSLIRTQTYNSPLHF.

The V gene is TRBV5-1, the J gene TRBJ1-1, with TRBD1 matching over 7 bases. Germline values: CDR1 SGHRS, CDR2 YFSETQ. This CDR3 has 13 residues. Trimming removed 8 bases from V and 3 bases from J; junction bases left unmatched: 7. CDR3: CASKQGTHTEAFF. The CDR3 DNA sequence: TGCGCCAGTAAACAGGGGACCCACACTGAAGCTTTCTTT.

The chain uses TRBV4-1 and TRBJ1-1, with D possibly TRBD1 on 5 matching bases. CDR1 and CDR2 (germline): MGHRA, YSYEKL. V shed 1 base and J shed 11 bases, with 14 bases lying between them. The CDR3 runs to 13 residues. The CDR3 here is CASSQGVKGLAFF. The DNA for the CDR3 is TGCGCCAGCAGCCAAGGCGTAAAGGGGTTGGCTTTCTTT.

With respect to this clone: Other DNA sequences within the sample encode an identical CDR3. This rearrangement joins TRBV18 to TRBJ2-7; TRBD1 matches 8 bases. The CDR3 totals 14 residues. V lost 6 bases and J lost 7; bases outside the gene matches: 11. Germline-derived CDR1 and CDR2 are KGHSH and LQKENI. CDR3 bases: TGTGCCAGCTCTCCCGGGACAGGTCTTGGGGAGCAGTACTTC. This codes for CASSPGTGLGEQYF.

The chain is built from TRBV7-2 and TRBJ2-2; 8 bases are a match to TRBD1. The length of the CDR3 is 15 residues. The ends lost 2 bases at V and 5 bases at J; junction bases unmatched: 4. The germline V gene encodes CDR1 SGHTA and CDR2 FQGNSA. The CDR3 loop is CASSLQGAITGELFF. For the CDR3, the DNA is TGTGCCAGCAGCTTACAGGGGGCAATAACCGGGGAGCTGTTTTTT.

The rearrangement joins TRBV12-5 to TRBJ1-1; 7 bases agree with TRBD1. Germline V gives CDR1 LGHNT, CDR2 FRNRAP. The V gene end was trimmed by 5 bases and the J gene end by 8 bases; junction bases not matched to a gene: 8. There are 13 residues in the CDR3. CDR3 DNA: TGTGCTAGTGGTCCGACAGGACAGGCGGAAGCTTTCTTT. Translating gives CASGPTGQAEAFF.

The chain links TRBV5-6 to TRBJ2-7, with 7 bases matching TRBD1. There are 17 residues in the CDR3. The V gene end was trimmed by 4 bases and the J gene end by 1 base; junction bases not matched to a gene: 14. The V gene's germline CDR1 is SGHDT and CDR2 YYEEEE. This CDR3 is CASSTVARQGLSYEQYF. The CDR3 nucleotides read TGTGCCAGCAGCACGGTGGCAAGACAGGGCCTATCCTACGAGCAGTACTTC.

This chain joins TRBV19 and TRBJ2-2, with a weak D call TRBD1 (5 bases). V was trimmed by 4 bases and J by 1 base, leaving 16 bases between them. The CDR3 extends over 17 amino acids. Per the germline V gene, CDR1 is LNHDA and CDR2 is SQIVND (reference sequence). CDR3: CASSKVSAGLNTGELFF. The CDR3 DNA follows: TGTGCCAGTAGTAAGGTATCGGCAGGGTTGAACACCGGGGAGCTGTTTTTT.

With respect to this clone: A much larger clone lies one base from this, so it may be a read error. The genes are TRBV7-7 and TRBJ2-1, with D maybe TRBD2 (5 bases). The V end lost 0 bases, the J end lost 5 bases, and 5 bases lay between the germline ends. Germline-derived CDR1 and CDR2 are SSHAT and FNYEAQ (reference sequence). The CDR3 covers 13 residues. The CDR3 loop is CASSLAGNNEQFF. CDR3 DNA sequence: TGTGCCAGCAGCTTAGCCGGGAACAATGAGCAGTTCTTC.

This clone occurred once. The rearrangement links TRBV5-1 to TRBJ1-6; 12 bases are shared with TRBD1. Germline loops: CDR1 SGHRS, CDR2 YFSETQ. The CDR3 consists of 17 residues. Trimming took 3 bases from V and 10 from J; bases not matched to a gene: 11. The CDR3 coding sequence is TGCGCCAGCAGCTGGGCCGGGACAGGGGGCGCAGGGTCACCCCTCCACTTT. It translates to CASSWAGTGGAGSPLHF.

This clone was picked up one time. The rearrangement joins TRBV5-6 to TRBJ2-7; perhaps TRBD1 as D (6 bases). The germline V gene has CDR1 SGHDT and CDR2 YYEEEE. This CDR3 contains 15 residues. Trimming took off 5 bases at V and 2 bases at J, with 17 bases between the two ends. The CDR3 reads CASRTSDRYPYEQYF. CDR3 DNA sequence: TGTGCCAGCAGAACAAGTGACAGGTATCCCTACGAGCAGTACTTC.

The chain uses TRBV14 and TRBJ1-1, with D unresolved. The CDR3 consists of 14 residues. V was trimmed by 2 bases and J by 5 bases, leaving 12 bases between them. CDR1 and CDR2 from the germline V gene are SGHDN and FVKESK. The CDR3 DNA is TGTGCCAGCAGCCAACATCTGAGAGGGACTGAAGCTTTCTTT. Protein product: CASSQHLRGTEAFF. Full variable domain (remainder filled in from reference TRBV14 and TRBJ1-1): EAGVTQFPSHSVIEKGQTVTLRCDPISGHDNLYWYRRVMGKEIKFLLHFVKESKQDESGMPNNRFLAERTGGTYSTLKVQPAELEDSGVYFCASSQHLRGTEAFFGQGTRLTVV.

This rearrangement joins TRBV7-9 to TRBJ1-3; D gene ambiguous. This CDR3 contains 15 residues. Germline V gives CDR1 SEHNR, CDR2 FQNEAQ (reference sequence). V lost 4 bases, J lost 2 bases, and 12 bases lay in between. Here the CDR3 reads CASSSAAAAGNTIYF. The DNA for the CDR3 is TGTGCCAGCAGCTCGGCGGCGGCGGCTGGAAACACCATATATTTT.

This chain links TRBV5-1 with TRBJ2-1; 7 positions match TRBD2. The CDR3 spans 15 residues. J gave up 6 bases and V 0 bases, and 6 bases lay outside the gene matches. Germline V gene sequence: CDR1 SGHRS, CDR2 YFSETQ. The CDR3 spells CASSLALPGGNEQFF. The CDR3 nucleotides read TGCGCCAGCAGCTTGGCTCTACCGGGAGGCAATGAGCAGTTCTTC.

This clone showed up just once. V and J are TRBV11-3 and TRBJ2-5, with TRBD1 identical over 11 bases. The V segment lost 4 bases and the J segment 2 bases; nucleotides outside the gene matches: 3. The length of the CDR3 is 15 residues. Germline V CDR1 and CDR2: SGHNT, YENEEA. As DNA, the CDR3 is TGTGCCAGCAGCTCGGGACAGGGGGTTCAAGAGACCCAGTACTTC. Protein: CASSSGQGVQETQYF.

The chain carries TRBV15 and TRBJ1-5; D is unclear. Trimming pared 1 base from V and 2 bases from J, leaving 12 bases between. The length of the CDR3 is 16 residues. Germline V lookup: CDR1 LNHNV, CDR2 YYDKDF (reference sequence). CDR3 sequence: CATSRALGEGNQPQHF. The CDR3 coding sequence is TGTGCCACCAGCAGAGCCCTCGGGGAGGGCAATCAGCCCCAGCATTTT.

V usage is TRBV7-2 and J usage is TRBJ2-3; tentatively, D is TRBD2 (5 bases). This CDR3 is 16 amino acids long. Trimming took off 1 base at V and 5 bases at J, with 16 bases between the two ends. The V gene's germline CDR1 is SGHTA and CDR2 FQGNSA. CDR3 sequence: CASSLVGGFGEDTQYF. The CDR3 nucleotides are TGTGCCAGCAGCTTAGTGGGCGGGTTTGGGGAAGATACGCAGTATTTT. The whole variable domain, remainder taken from reference TRBV7-2 and TRBJ2-3, is GAGVSQSPSNKVTEKGKDVELRCDPISGHTALYWYRQSLGQGLEFLIYFQGNSAPDKSGLPSDRFSAERTGGSVSTLTIQRTQQEDSAVYLCASSLVGGFGEDTQYFGPGTRLTVL.

V is TRBV7-3 and J is TRBJ2-5, with TRBD1 matching 8 bases. Germline V gives CDR1 SGHTA, CDR2 FQGTGA. This CDR3 region has 14 residues. V lost 5 bases, J lost 4 bases, and 6 bases stayed unmatched. The CDR3 nucleotides are TGTGCCAGCAGCCCAACAGGACAGGGAGAGACCCAGTACTTC. Translated: CASSPTGQGETQYF.

The gene calls are TRBV21-1 and TRBJ2-7; the table's D gene call, TRBD2, was not cross checked with the DNA. TRBV21-1 is marked as a pseudogene. The CDR3 extends over 16 amino acids. The CDR3 bases are TGTGCCAGCAGCAGATCCCGTAGTTTGAGCTCCTACGAGCAGTACTTC. Encoded protein: CASSRSRSLSSYEQYF.

V usage is TRBV5-1 and J usage is TRBJ1-4; D not resolved. CDR3 size: 16 residues. V lost 4 bases and J lost 0, with 13 bases in between. Germline-derived CDR1 and CDR2 are SGHRS and YFSETQ. CDR3 nucleotide sequence: TGCGCCAGCAGCCCCCAGCGGGCCGCAACTAATGAAAAACTGTTTTTT. It yields the protein CASSPQRAATNEKLFF. Filled out from reference TRBV5-1 and TRBJ1-4, the complete variable domain reads KAGVTQTPRYLIKTRGQQVTLSCSPISGHRSVSWYQQTPGQGLQFLFEYFSETQRNKGNFPGRFSGRQFSNSRSEMNVSTLELGDSALYLCASSPQRAATNEKLFFGSGTQLSVL.

The chain has TRBV27 and TRBJ2-7, with TRBD1 matching over 7 bases. In germline, CDR1 is MNHEY, CDR2 SMNVEV (reference sequence). Trimming at V came to 3 bases and at J to 3 bases, leaving 11 bases not matched to a gene. The CDR3 loop spans 16 amino acids. CDR3 residues: CASSLNAGTVHYEQYF. CDR3 nucleotides: TGTGCCAGCAGTTTGAATGCCGGGACAGTGCACTACGAGCAGTACTTC.

The V gene is TRBV9, the J gene TRBJ2-7, with a tentative D call TRBD1 (5 bases). CDR3 length: 15 residues. V shed 0 bases and J shed 6 bases, with 16 bases lying between them. Germline V lookup: CDR1 SGDLS, CDR2 YYNGEE. DNA of the CDR3: TGTGCCAGCAGCGTAGAAGTGAACGGCAGGGTCGAGCAGTACTTC. It is translated as CASSVEVNGRVEQYF.

The genes are TRBV4-3 and TRBJ1-5, with D possibly TRBD1 on 5 matching bases. V was cut by 2 bases and J by 1 base, with 12 bases left in between. The CDR3 runs to 16 residues. The germline gives CDR1 LGHNA, CDR2 YSLEER. CDR3: CASSQSATESNQPQHF. CDR3 DNA sequence: TGCGCCAGCAGCCAATCGGCGACAGAAAGCAATCAGCCCCAGCATTTT.

The chain uses TRBV5-1 and TRBJ1-6; TRBD1 is a possible D gene (6 bases). CDR1 is SGHRS and CDR2 is YFSETQ in the germline V gene. This CDR3 contains 14 residues. Trimming left V 4 bases short and J 15 bases short, with 20 bases between. For the CDR3, the DNA is TGCGCCAGCAGCCTGTTTGGAGGACAGAATCTCCTCCACTTT. Encoded protein: CASSLFGGQNLLHF.

V gene TRBV19 combines with J gene TRBJ2-3; a weak D match, TRBD2 (6 bases). Deletions cut 8 bases from V and 6 bases from J, with 15 bases between. CDR3 length: 13 amino acids. Per the germline V gene, CDR1 is LNHDA and CDR2 is SQIVND (reference sequence). CDR3 loop: CASQLRESDTQYF. CDR3 nucleotides: TGTGCCAGTCAATTACGGGAGTCCGATACGCAGTATTTT. Supplemented by reference TRBV19 and TRBJ2-3, the full variable domain reads DGGITQSPKYLFRKEGQNVTLSCEQNLNHDAMYWYRQDPGQGLRLIYYSQIVNDFQKGDIAEGYSVSREKKESFPLTVTSAQKNPTAFYLCASQLRESDTQYFGPGTRLTVL.

The genes are TRBV3-1 (or the pseudogene TRBV3-2) and TRBJ2-5; 10 bases match TRBD2. CDR1 and CDR2 (germline): LGHDT, YNNKEL (reference sequence). J was trimmed by 5 bases and V by 1 base; bases with no gene match: 10. The CDR3 extends over 17 amino acids. The chain's CDR3 is CASSQVASGGAGETQYF. CDR3 DNA sequence: TGTGCCAGCAGCCAAGTAGCCAGCGGGGGGGCCGGGGAGACCCAGTACTTC.

The chain employs TRBV29-1 and TRBJ1-2, with a tentative D call TRBD1 (6 bases). The CDR3 runs 13 residues. From germline, CDR1 is SQVTM and CDR2 ANQGSEA. V lost 4 bases, J lost 3 bases, and 12 bases lay in between. The CDR3 nucleotides read TGCAGCGTTGTTGTAGGGGGAGACTATGGCTACACCTTC. Protein sequence: CSVVVGGDYGYTF.